This note documents a single TCR beta chain sequence. The sample is drawn from a study of control samples from healthy donors and cancer patients. CDR1 is LNHDA, CDR2 SQIVND, per germline (reference sequence). The CDR3 has 16 residues. V lost 3 bases to trimming and J lost 0 bases, with 9 bases between them. The assay was immunoSEQ multiplex PCR, and TCRdb's table has in-frame clones only and misses some. This table holds about 410,000 clones, 80% to 95% found once. This TCR derives from a man in his forties with head and neck cancer. The gene calls are TRBV19 and TRBJ1-6; D gene uncertain. The sequenced sample was PBMCs. The CDR3 protein is CASSIQASSYNSPLHF. In DNA form, the CDR3 reads TGTGCCAGTAGTATCCAGGCCAGCTCCTATAATTCACCCCTCCACTTT.